The 19 T cell receptor beta chains reported below all come from one sample, sequenced in a study of T cell responses to AZD1222 COVID-19 vaccine listed by TCRdb under 2021. According to the study, the label for this sample's time point signals: about 28 days (+/-7) after the second vaccine dose. Library preparation was by the immunoSEQ multiplex PCR assay. As stored in TCRdb, this immuneACCESS dataset retains in-frame rearrangements with V and J assigned. A fraction of the clones does not appear; measured against another copy, unresolved V genes explain less than half of the discrepancy, and the remainder lacks a known reason. In all, the sample holds over 85,000 clones, and approximately 90% of those were seen once. Together, the top ten hold around 14% of the sample. The sample consisted of peripheral blood, taken 28 days after the second AZD1222 dose. These receptors were collected from an adult who received the AZD1222 COVID-19 vaccine.

V and J are TRBV19 and TRBJ2-1; TRBD2 agrees at 7 bases. This CDR3 contains 14 residues. With V trimmed by 3 bases and J by 2 bases, 1 base remained unmatched. The germline V gene encodes CDR1 LNHDA and CDR2 SQIVND (reference sequence). CDR3 protein: CASSMLAAYNEQFF. The CDR3 bases are TGTGCCAGTAGTATGCTAGCGGCCTACAATGAGCAGTTCTTC.

This chain uses TRBV18 with TRBJ1-2; 8 bases match TRBD1. This CDR3 contains 15 residues. Looked up from germline, CDR1 is KGHSH and CDR2 is LQKENI. J was trimmed by 8 bases and V by 3 bases; bases with no gene match: 11. DNA for the CDR3: TGTGCCAGCTCACCCCCCGAGACAGGGGAAGAAGGCTACACCTTC. Translation: CASSPPETGEEGYTF.

V and J are TRBV7-9 and TRBJ2-7; tentatively, D is TRBD2 (6 bases). Trimming removed 5 bases from V and 0 bases from J, with 14 bases in between. Germline loops: CDR1 SEHNR, CDR2 FQNEAQ (reference sequence). The CDR3 is made up of 15 amino acids. The CDR3 sequence is CASSPRGTSSYEQYF. CDR3 nucleotide sequence: TGTGCCAGCAGCCCCCGGGGGACTTCCTCCTACGAGCAGTACTTC.

This chain joins TRBV4-1 and TRBJ2-6, with 7 bases that match TRBD1. With 3 bases clipped from V and 0 bases from J, the junction kept 5 bases outside the gene matches. CDR1 is MGHRA and CDR2 is YSYEKL in the germline V gene. The CDR3 length is 17 residues. The CDR3 spells CASSHSGTASGANVLTF. CDR3 sequence (DNA): TGCGCCAGCAGCCATTCCGGGACAGCCTCTGGGGCCAACGTCCTGACTTTC.

J is TRBJ1-1 and V is TRBV10-1, with D possibly matching TRBD1 (5 bases). The V end was cut by 5 bases, the J end by 7 bases, with 17 bases between. Per the germline V gene, CDR1 is WNHNN and CDR2 is SYGVQD (reference sequence). The CDR3 is 14 amino acids. CDR3 region: CASSLTRASSEAFF. CDR3 in DNA: TGCGCCAGCAGTTTGACCAGGGCAAGTAGTGAAGCTTTCTTT.

The chain has TRBV6-5 and TRBJ2-7; perhaps D is TRBD1 or TRBD2 (5 bases each). The ends were cut back, 7 bases at V and 0 bases at J, with 13 bases in the middle. Germline CDR1 MNHEY, CDR2 SVGAGI. CDR3 length: 14 residues. Written as DNA, the CDR3 is TGTGCCAGCACCCCGAGAGGGACCTCCTACGAGCAGTACTTC. Its protein product is CASTPRGTSYEQYF.

V gene TRBV5-1 combines with J gene TRBJ2-4; no firm D call. V was cut by 0 bases and J by 2 bases, with 3 bases left in between. The CDR3 length is 13 residues. Germline V gives CDR1 SGHRS, CDR2 YFSETQ. The CDR3: CASSLESKNIQYF. Written as DNA, the CDR3 is TGCGCCAGCAGCTTGGAGTCCAAAAACATTCAGTACTTC.

The rearrangement uses TRBV19 and TRBJ1-2; no reliable D call. This CDR3 comprises 13 residues. V was pared by 5 bases and J by 5 bases, with 12 bases between. Germline values: CDR1 LNHDA, CDR2 SQIVND (reference sequence). The CDR3 spells CASSPRTGYGYTF. The CDR3 DNA sequence: TGTGCCAGTAGTCCAAGGACGGGTTATGGCTACACCTTC.

The chain couples TRBV28 to TRBJ2-6, with D tentatively TRBD2 (5 bases). Germline V gene sequence: CDR1 MDHEN, CDR2 SYDVKM. V gave up 7 bases and J gave up 0 bases, with 13 bases separating them. This CDR3 comprises 16 residues. DNA of the CDR3: TGTGCCAGCACCATCCCCGGGATCTCTGGGGCCAACGTCCTGACTTTC. Its translation is CASTIPGISGANVLTF.

This clone showed up just once. The chain recombines TRBV6-2 or TRBV6-3 with TRBJ2-5; tentatively, D is TRBD2 (5 bases). The V end lost 2 bases, the J end lost 5 bases, and 18 bases lay between the germline ends. Germline V gene sequence: CDR1 MNHEY, CDR2 SVGEGT. The CDR3 covers 16 residues. The CDR3 region has the DNA TGTGCCAGCAGTTACCCCCACCCCGCGGGTTGGGAGACCCAGTACTTC. It yields the protein CASSYPHPAGWETQYF.

The chain uses TRBV28 and TRBJ1-1; D perhaps matches TRBD1 (6 bases). The ends were cut back, 6 bases at V and 1 base at J, with 15 bases in the middle. CDR3 length: 15 amino acids. Germline CDR1 is MDHEN and CDR2 is SYDVKM. This CDR3 reads CASSPVGGGNTEAFF. Written as DNA, the CDR3 is TGTGCCAGCAGCCCGGTGGGAGGGGGGAACACTGAAGCTTTCTTT.

V and J are TRBV20-1 and TRBJ2-1, with no clear D. CDR3 length: 11 residues. Per germline, CDR1 DFQATT and CDR2 SNEGSKA (reference sequence). V dropped 7 bases and J dropped 1 base, with 5 bases sitting between them. The CDR3 DNA follows: TGCAGTGTGCAGTCCTACAATGAGCAGTTCTTC. Translation gives CSVQSYNEQFF.

The chain has TRBV11-2 and TRBJ1-5, with 9 bases identical to TRBD1. This CDR3 spans 16 amino acids. The ends lost 6 bases at V and 0 bases at J; junction bases unmatched: 6. CDR1 and CDR2 from the germline V gene are SGHAT and FQNNGV. The DNA of the CDR3 is TGTGCCAGCAGTCAGGGACAGGGCCATAGCAATCAGCCCCAGCATTTT. Translation: CASSQGQGHSNQPQHF.

This clone was seen only a few times. The gene calls are TRBV5-1 and TRBJ1-4; D uncertain. The CDR3 extends over 16 amino acids. Germline CDR1 is SGHRS and CDR2 is YFSETQ. V lost 0 bases, J lost 0 bases, and 9 bases lay in between. This chain's CDR3 is CASSLGTIATNEKLFF. In nucleotides, the CDR3 is TGCGCCAGCAGCTTGGGGACGATTGCAACTAATGAAAAACTGTTTTTT.

J is TRBJ1-1 and V is TRBV5-5; D not resolved. V lost 2 bases, J lost 0 bases, and 5 bases lay in between. CDR3 size: 13 residues. Germline lookup yields CDR1 SGHKS and CDR2 YYEKEE (reference sequence). CDR3 DNA: TGTGCCAGCAGCTTCGCAGTGAACACTGAAGCTTTCTTT. Protein sequence: CASSFAVNTEAFF.

J is TRBJ2-5 and V is TRBV2, with 10 bases fitting TRBD2. Germline assignment: CDR1 SNHLY and CDR2 FYNNEI. Trimming at V came to 3 bases and at J to 2 bases, leaving 6 bases not matched to a gene. This CDR3 contains 16 residues. CDR3 DNA sequence: TGTGCCAGCAGTGAGGCCTATAGCGGGGGGCAAGAGACCCAGTACTTC. This codes for CASSEAYSGGQETQYF.

The CDR3 sequence is CASSPPTAEDTQYF. The CDR3 nucleotides read TGTGCCAGCTCACCACCAACAGCCGAGGATACGCAGTATTTT. V and J are TRBV18 and TRBJ2-3; D is uncertain. The CDR3 is 14 residues long. Germline V lookup: CDR1 KGHSH, CDR2 LQKENI. Trimming cost V 0 bases and J 6 bases, with 10 bases left between them.

CDR3 region: CASSQGVAGAEQFF. CDR3 in DNA: TGTGCCAGCAGCCAAGGGGTAGCGGGAGCTGAGCAGTTCTTC. V and J are TRBV3-1 (or the pseudogene TRBV3-2) and TRBJ2-1, with 9 bases aligning to TRBD2. CDR1 and CDR2 (germline): LGHDT, YNNKEL (reference sequence). CDR3 length equals 14 residues. Trimming cost V 1 base and J 9 bases; bases outside gene matches: 4.

The chain combines TRBV6-2 or TRBV6-3 with TRBJ2-7, with 14 positions matching TRBD2. The CDR3 is 18 amino acids. Unmatched junction bases numbered 9, after V lost 2 bases and J lost 3 bases. Germline CDR1 is MNHEY and CDR2 is SVGEGT. Here the CDR3 DNA reads TGTGCCAGCAGTTACCCCGGGACTAGCGGGAGCATTAACTACGAGCAGTACTTC. Its protein is CASSYPGTSGSINYEQYF.